The 14 T cell receptor beta chains presented below share a single source sample, sequenced in a study of blood T cell repertoires in COVID-19. Here immunoSEQ multiplex PCR was the method, and the copy in TCRdb shows in-frame clones only, minus some. The table has some 86,000 clones, around 93% seen once. Sequenced material: peripheral blood. Source of these receptors: a human donor with active COVID-19. The donor label of this sample is uncertain.

The CDR3 loop is CASIRPGGGNEKLFF. For the CDR3, the DNA is TGTGCCAGCATCAGACCCGGGGGAGGGAACGAAAAACTGTTTTTT. V gene TRBV5-4 combines with J gene TRBJ1-4; D perhaps matches TRBD1 (5 bases). The CDR3 extends over 15 amino acids. In germline, CDR1 is SGHNT, CDR2 YYREEE (reference sequence). V shed 6 bases and J shed 8 bases, with 20 bases lying between them. Complete variable domain (other parts from reference TRBV5-4 and TRBJ1-4): ETGVTQSPTHLIKTRGQQVTLRCSSQSGHNTVSWYQQALGQGPQFIFQYYREEENGRGNFPPRFSGLQFPNYSSELNVNALELDDSALYLCASIRPGGGNEKLFFGSGTQLSVL.

The chain links TRBV28 to TRBJ1-1; 7 bases are a match to TRBD1. This CDR3 has 13 residues. The J segment lost 4 bases and the V segment lost 6 bases, leaving 5 bases of the junction unmatched. The germline V gene encodes CDR1 MDHEN and CDR2 SYDVKM. The CDR3 sequence: CASRETGSTEAFF. The DNA of the CDR3 is TGTGCCAGCAGGGAGACAGGGAGCACTGAAGCTTTCTTT.

This sequence joins TRBV24-1 and TRBJ2-2, with a possible D match to TRBD2 (7 bases). CDR3 length: 16 residues. V gave up 7 bases and J gave up 7 bases, with 21 bases separating them. Germline V gene lookup returns CDR1 KGHDR and CDR2 SFDVKD. Here the CDR3 reads CATRPTGGPDDGELFF. For the CDR3, the DNA is TGTGCCACCAGACCTACCGGGGGGCCTGATGACGGGGAGCTGTTTTTT.

The chain joins TRBV2 to TRBJ1-4, with a weak D call TRBD1 (5 bases). The V gene lost 6 bases and the J gene lost 4 bases, with 12 bases spanning the gap. Germline V gene lookup returns CDR1 SNHLY and CDR2 FYNNEI. This CDR3 is built from 14 residues. The CDR3 is CASRGGSNNEKLFF. The CDR3 DNA reads TGTGCCAGCAGGGGGGGGAGTAATAATGAAAAACTGTTTTTT.

This rearrangement joins TRBV9 to TRBJ2-1; tentative D call: TRBD2 (5 bases). The CDR3 has 16 amino acids. CDR1 is SGDLS and CDR2 is YYNGEE in the germline V gene. The germline V and J ends were trimmed by 4 bases and 4 bases, with 18 bases remaining between them. The CDR3 nucleotides read TGTGCCAGCAGCCCCCGAGCCGCCGGCGGGTACAATGAGCAGTTCTTC. It yields the protein CASSPRAAGGYNEQFF. The variable domain in full, completed from reference TRBV9 and TRBJ2-1, reads DSGVTQTPKHLITATGQRVTLRCSPRSGDLSVYWYQQSLDQGLQFLIQYYNGEERAKGNILERFSAQQFPDLHSELNLSSLELGDSALYFCASSPRAAGGYNEQFFGPGTRLTVL.

This clone occurred a few times. CDR3 in amino acids: CASSIDGASGYYEQYF. The CDR3 region has the DNA TGTGCCAGTAGTATAGATGGCGCTAGCGGATACTACGAGCAGTACTTC. This sequence joins TRBV19 and TRBJ2-7; 7 bases line up with TRBD2. J lost 3 bases, V lost 0 bases, and 8 bases had no gene match. CDR3 length: 16 amino acids. Germline CDR1 is LNHDA and CDR2 is SQIVND (reference sequence). Together with reference TRBV19 and TRBJ2-7, the CDR3 gives the full variable domain: DGGITQSPKYLFRKEGQNVTLSCEQNLNHDAMYWYRQDPGQGLRLIYYSQIVNDFQKGDIAEGYSVSREKKESFPLTVTSAQKNPTAFYLCASSIDGASGYYEQYFGPGTRLTVT.

The CDR3 coding sequence is TGTGCCACCAGCAAAGGGGATCCGGGAAACATTCAGTACTTC. It is translated as CATSKGDPGNIQYF. The chain carries TRBV15 and TRBJ2-4, with a weak D call TRBD1 (5 bases). The V gene's germline CDR1 is LNHNV and CDR2 YYDKDF (reference sequence). Trimming took 4 bases from V and 6 from J, leaving 13 bases between them. This CDR3 has 14 residues.

The sample holds one count of this clone. The chain combines TRBV7-9 with TRBJ1-3, with 9 bases fitting TRBD1. The CDR3 consists of 16 residues. CDR1 is SEHNR, CDR2 FQNEAQ, per germline (reference sequence). The V segment lost 5 bases and the J segment 4 bases; nucleotides outside the gene matches: 9. In DNA form, the CDR3 reads TGTGCCAGCAGCCCCACCCCCGGGACAGGGGGAAACACCATATATTTT. It specifies CASSPTPGTGGNTIYF. The whole variable domain, filled in from reference TRBV7-9 and TRBJ1-3, reads DTGVSQNPRHKITKRGQNVTFRCDPISEHNRLYWYRQTLGQGPEFLTYFQNEAQLEKSRLLSDRFSAERPKGSFSTLEIQRTEQGDSAMYLCASSPTPGTGGNTIYFGEGSWLTVV.

The chain employs TRBV4-2 and TRBJ2-7; 8 bases line up with TRBD2. The germline V gene has CDR1 LGHNA and CDR2 YNFKEQ. Trimming took 1 base from V and 0 from J; bases not matched to a gene: 11. This CDR3 comprises 18 residues. This CDR3 reads CASSQVESRLAGSYEQYF. Here the CDR3 DNA reads TGTGCCAGCAGCCAAGTTGAATCACGGCTAGCGGGCTCCTACGAGCAGTACTTC.

The chain combines TRBV19 with TRBJ1-2, with D perhaps TRBD1 (6 bases). This CDR3 is built from 15 residues. Germline values: CDR1 LNHDA, CDR2 SQIVND (reference sequence). The ends were cut back, 3 bases at V and 6 bases at J, with 17 bases in the middle. CDR3 DNA sequence: TGTGCCAGTAGTATTTTAGGCCTACAGGGCCATGGCTACACCTTC. Protein product: CASSILGLQGHGYTF.

The chain recombines TRBV21-1 with TRBJ2-5; the DNA was not compared with TRBD2, the D call given in the table. TRBV21-1 is reported as a pseudogene. This CDR3 comprises 16 residues. CDR3 sequence: CASSKATAASGFPGYF. The CDR3 bases are TGTGCCAGCAGCAAAGCCACAGCGGCTAGCGGCTTCCCGGGGTACTTC.

The count of this clone is one. The CDR3 DNA is TGTGCCACCAGCACCTTGCAAAACCGGGCTTCCGGGGAAGTTCCCTACGAGCAGTACTTC. Residues: CATSTLQNRASGEVPYEQYF. The chain employs TRBV15 and TRBJ2-7, with D possibly being TRBD2 (5 bases). CDR1 is LNHNV, CDR2 YYDKDF, per germline (reference sequence). Trimming removed 4 bases at V and 2 bases at J, with 30 bases between. The CDR3 contains 20 residues.

This rearrangement joins TRBV5-1 to TRBJ1-4; possible D gene TRBD1, 5 bases. Looked up from germline, CDR1 is SGHRS and CDR2 is YFSETQ. This CDR3 has 16 amino acids. Trimming cost V 4 bases and J 5 bases, with 18 bases left between them. The CDR3 is CASSPQQANFNEKLFF. For the CDR3, the DNA is TGCGCCAGCAGCCCCCAACAGGCAAATTTCAATGAAAAACTGTTTTTT.

The chain employs TRBV24-1 and TRBJ2-2, with TRBD1 matching 7 bases. The CDR3 runs 14 residues. With V trimmed by 4 bases and J by 6 bases, 4 bases remained unmatched. Germline V gene sequence: CDR1 KGHDR, CDR2 SFDVKD. The CDR3 DNA reads TGTGCCACCAGTGACCCAGGACAGGCCGGGGAGCTGTTTTTT. The encoded protein is CATSDPGQAGELFF.